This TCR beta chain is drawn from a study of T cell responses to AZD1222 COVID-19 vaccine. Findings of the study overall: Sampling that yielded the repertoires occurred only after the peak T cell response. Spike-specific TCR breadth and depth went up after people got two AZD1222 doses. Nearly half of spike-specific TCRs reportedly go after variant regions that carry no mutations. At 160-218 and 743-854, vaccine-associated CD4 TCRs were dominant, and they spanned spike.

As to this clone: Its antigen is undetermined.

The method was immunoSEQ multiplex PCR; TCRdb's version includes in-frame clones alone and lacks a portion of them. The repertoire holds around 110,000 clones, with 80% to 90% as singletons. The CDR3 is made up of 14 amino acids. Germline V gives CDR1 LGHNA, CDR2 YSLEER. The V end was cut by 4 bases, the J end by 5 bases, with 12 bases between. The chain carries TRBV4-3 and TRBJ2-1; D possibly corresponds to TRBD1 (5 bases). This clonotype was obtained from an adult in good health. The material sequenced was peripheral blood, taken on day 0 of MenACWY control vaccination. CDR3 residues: CASSRGPDNNEQFF. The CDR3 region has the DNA TGCGCCAGCAGCCGGGGCCCAGATAACAATGAGCAGTTCTTC.